A single sample gave rise to the 16 T cell receptor beta chains below, sequenced in a study of cytomegalovirus exposure and HLA in healthy donors. Produced via immunoSEQ multiplex PCR; TCRdb's table is partial and in-frame only. The repertoire has 150,000 or so clones, roughly 84% of them found once; the top ten carry over 2%. Sequenced sample: PBMCs. Receptor source: a human donor in good health.

This chain joins TRBV5-1 and TRBJ2-7; D possibly corresponds to TRBD2 (7 bases). There are 15 residues in the CDR3. V lost 3 bases to trimming and J lost 4 bases, with 17 bases between them. Germline V lookup: CDR1 SGHRS, CDR2 YFSETQ. The CDR3 loop is CASSWKGGARYEQYF. The CDR3 bases are TGCGCCAGCAGCTGGAAGGGGGGGGCTCGGTACGAGCAGTACTTC.

The chain couples TRBV6-5 to TRBJ2-6; no firm D call. Germline V CDR1 and CDR2: MNHEY, SVGAGI. Deletions cut 7 bases from V and 0 bases from J, with 10 bases between. This CDR3 has 15 residues. The CDR3 spells CASKLSDSGANVLTF. CDR3 sequence (DNA): TGTGCCAGCAAACTGAGCGACTCTGGGGCCAACGTCCTGACTTTC.

CDR3 DNA sequence: TGCGCCAGCAGCCCGACTAGCGGGGGGACCCAGTACTTC. Its translation is CASSPTSGGTQYF. This chain joins TRBV4-1 and TRBJ2-5; 12 bases fit TRBD2. J was trimmed by 7 bases and V by 4 bases; bases with no gene match: 1. Germline-derived CDR1 and CDR2 are MGHRA and YSYEKL. The CDR3 length is 13 residues.

This chain connects TRBV13 to TRBJ2-7, with D tentatively TRBD1 (6 bases). Germline CDR1 is PRHDT and CDR2 is FYEKMQ (reference sequence). Trimming left V 9 bases short and J 0 bases short, with 18 bases between. The CDR3 sequence is 15 residues long. The CDR3 is CASGSVGTSSYEQYF. CDR3 bases: TGTGCCAGTGGGTCGGTCGGGACAAGCTCCTACGAGCAGTACTTC. Combining the CDR3 with reference TRBV13 and TRBJ2-7 gives the whole variable domain AAGVIQSPRHLIKEKRETATLKCYPIPRHDTVYWYQQGPGQDPQFLISFYEKMQSDKGSIPDRFSAQQFSDYHSELNMSSLELGDSALYFCASGSVGTSSYEQYFGPGTRLTVT.

The chain employs TRBV9 and TRBJ1-2, with no clear D. Trimming removed 0 bases from V and 8 bases from J, with 11 bases in between. The CDR3 runs to 13 residues. Germline V CDR1 and CDR2: SGDLS, YYNGEE. The chain's CDR3 is CASSVEPGFGYTF. CDR3 nucleotide sequence: TGTGCCAGCAGCGTAGAACCGGGGTTCGGCTACACCTTC.

This rearrangement joins TRBV18 to TRBJ2-1; D perhaps matches TRBD1 (6 bases). Per the germline V gene, CDR1 is KGHSH and CDR2 is LQKENI. The CDR3 totals 16 residues. The V end lost 6 bases, the J end lost 2 bases, and 17 bases lay between the germline ends. The CDR3 sequence: CASSPFSGTTYNEQFF. In DNA form, the CDR3 reads TGTGCCAGCTCTCCTTTTTCCGGGACAACCTACAATGAGCAGTTCTTC.

The CDR3 region is CASSEATGVSYEQYF. The CDR3 DNA follows: TGTGCCAGCAGTGAAGCGACCGGGGTGTCCTACGAGCAGTACTTC. This chain connects TRBV2 to TRBJ2-7, with D maybe TRBD2 (5 bases). Between the trimmed V and J ends, which lost 0 bases and 1 base, there was a span of 10 bases. The V gene's germline CDR1 is SNHLY and CDR2 FYNNEI. This CDR3 has 15 residues.

DNA for the CDR3: TGTGCCTGCCACAGGGCTGGGGCCAACGTCCTGACTTTC. This translates into CACHRAGANVLTF. The V gene is TRBV2, the J gene TRBJ2-6; weak D call: TRBD1 (6 bases). The germline V gene has CDR1 SNHLY and CDR2 FYNNEI. The CDR3 has 13 residues. V was trimmed by 11 bases and J by 2 bases, leaving 10 bases between them. Using reference TRBV2 and TRBJ2-6 for the parts outside the CDR3, the full variable domain is EPEVTQTPSHQVTQMGQEVILRCVPISNHLYFYWYRQILGQKVEFLVSFYNNEISEKSEIFDDQFSVERPDGSNFTLKIRSTKLEDSAMYFCACHRAGANVLTFGAGSRLTVL.

The chain has TRBV18 and TRBJ2-7; 9 positions match TRBD1. The CDR3 has 15 amino acids. Germline V gene sequence: CDR1 KGHSH, CDR2 LQKENI. The V segment lost 1 base and the J segment 0 bases; nucleotides outside the gene matches: 1. CDR3 sequence (DNA): TGTGCCAGCTCACCACGGACAGGGGCCTCCTACGAGCAGTACTTC. Its translation: CASSPRTGASYEQYF.

The chain links TRBV6-5 to TRBJ1-1; D is perhaps TRBD1 (6 bases). Germline V gene data show CDR1 as MNHEY and CDR2 as SVGAGI. V lost 6 bases and J 3 bases, leaving 11 bases between the germline ends. The CDR3 is 13 amino acids. The CDR3 sequence is CASRATGHTEAFF. CDR3 nucleotides: TGTGCCAGCAGGGCCACAGGGCACACTGAAGCTTTCTTT.

The genes are TRBV14 and TRBJ1-2; D remains ambiguous. This CDR3 contains 14 residues. V lost 0 bases to trimming and J lost 3 bases, with 8 bases between them. Per the germline V gene, CDR1 is SGHDN and CDR2 is FVKESK. The CDR3 reads CASSQDTVYYGYTF. The CDR3 nucleotides are TGTGCCAGCAGCCAAGATACAGTATACTATGGCTACACCTTC. The entire variable domain, with the rest obtained from reference TRBV14 and TRBJ1-2, is as follows: EAGVTQFPSHSVIEKGQTVTLRCDPISGHDNLYWYRRVMGKEIKFLLHFVKESKQDESGMPNNRFLAERTGGTYSTLKVQPAELEDSGVYFCASSQDTVYYGYTFGSGTRLTVV.

V and J are TRBV5-6 and TRBJ1-2; 7 bases map to TRBD1. Germline lookup yields CDR1 SGHDT and CDR2 YYEEEE. The CDR3 length is 16 residues. After removal of 4 bases from V and 6 bases from J, the junction contained 15 bases not matched to a gene. In DNA, the CDR3 is TGTGCCAGCAGCCATCGCCGGGACAGAGGGGGCGATGGCTACACCTTC. Its translation is CASSHRRDRGGDGYTF.

The chain recombines TRBV30 with TRBJ1-1; D is unresolved. The CDR3 loop spans 12 amino acids. Trimming stripped 2 bases from V and 7 bases from J, with 11 bases between. CDR1 is GTSNPN and CDR2 is SVGIG in the germline V gene (reference sequence). CDR3 nucleotides: TGTGCCTGGAGTCCCCGAACGGGTGAAGCTTTCTTT. Its protein is CAWSPRTGEAFF. The variable domain in full, with the rest retrieved from reference TRBV30 and TRBJ1-1, is SQTIHQWPATLVQPVGSPLSLECTVEGTSNPNLYWYRQAAGRGLQLLFYSVGIGQISSEVPQNLSASRPQDRQFILSSKKLLLSDSGFYLCAWSPRTGEAFFGQGTRLTVV.

The chain uses TRBV5-6 and TRBJ1-1; D ambiguous. Germline V gene data show CDR1 as SGHDT and CDR2 as YYEEEE. The CDR3 sequence is 13 residues long. V shed 3 bases and J shed 4 bases, with 10 bases lying between them. The CDR3 spells CASSSRAGTEAFF. In DNA form, the CDR3 reads TGTGCCAGCAGCTCGAGGGCCGGCACTGAAGCTTTCTTT.

The chain combines TRBV5-1 with TRBJ1-2; the D is unclear. V was trimmed by 0 bases and J by 6 bases, leaving 12 bases between them. Germline CDR1 and CDR2: SGHRS and YFSETQ. The CDR3 has 14 residues. The DNA of the CDR3 is TGCGCCAGCAGCTTGGTGGCGGGTTCAAATGGCTACACCTTC. Its protein product is CASSLVAGSNGYTF.

The chain uses TRBV27 and TRBJ2-1, with 9 bases matching TRBD2. The CDR3 totals 14 residues. CDR1 and CDR2 (germline): MNHEY, SMNVEV (reference sequence). Trimming took 5 bases from V and 6 from J; bases not matched to a gene: 5. CDR3 DNA sequence: TGTGCCAGCAGTCCATCTAGCGGGACCAATGAGCAGTTCTTC. Residues: CASSPSSGTNEQFF.